This TCR beta chain was obtained from a study of cytomegalovirus exposure and HLA in healthy donors. Study-wide results and caveats: Researchers catalogued roughly 150 TCR beta chains as cytomegalovirus-associated.

In germline, CDR1 is SGHDT, CDR2 YYEEEE. The trim removed 0 bases at V and 11 bases at J, leaving 8 bases unmatched. This CDR3 comprises 15 residues. Of note for this clone: Its antigen remains unidentified.

Produced via immunoSEQ multiplex PCR; TCRdb's table is partial and in-frame only. This table holds 120,000 or so clones, approximately 89% found once. The TCR sequence derives from a woman aged 18 to 35 in good health and CMV-seronegative. The sequenced sample consisted of PBMCs. The chain links TRBV5-6 to TRBJ1-6, with 7 bases matching TRBD1. The CDR3 protein is CASSLADRDVAPLHF. CDR3 coding DNA: TGTGCCAGCAGCTTGGCCGACAGGGACGTTGCACCCCTCCACTTT.